This TCR beta chain was captured by sequencing in a study of cytomegalovirus exposure and HLA in healthy donors. Study-level background: Genetic ancestry analysis placed approximately 78% of the 300 to 500 donors that were genotyped in the Caucasian-associated cluster. Study findings and constraints: Fewer N-insertions than the approximately 700-donor mean were reportedly shown by an Asian-associated ancestry cluster in a later analysis. Rare sequences made up most TCRs, while some public TCRs were found in many donors.

The PCR contained 60 Vbeta and 13 Jbeta primers. TCRdb's table, derived via immunoSEQ multiplex PCR, lists solely in-frame clones and lacks some. The table records around 94,000 clones, around 77% of them present only once. Within the sample, this clone is medium-sized. Its specificity is unknown. All donors participated as healthy donors of bone marrow. CDR1 and CDR2 (germline): MDHEN, SYDVKM. The CDR3 is 16 residues long. V shed 2 bases, J shed 1 base, and the junction held 3 bases outside the gene matches. V usage is TRBV28 and J usage is TRBJ1-4; 8 nucleotides match TRBD1. The sequence was collected from a male donor in good health and CMV-seropositive. Sample: PBMCs. CDR3 coding DNA: TGTGCCAGCAGTTTAGGGGACAGGAGAACTAATGAAAAACTGTTTTTT. This translates into CASSLGDRRTNEKLFF. Variable domain in full (rest from reference TRBV28 and TRBJ1-4): DVKVTQSSRYLVKRTGEKVFLECVQDMDHENMFWYRQDPGLGLRLIYFSYDVKMKEKGDIPEGYSVSREKKERFSLILESASTNQTSMYLCASSLGDRRTNEKLFFGSGTQLSVL.